The 28 T cell receptor beta chains reported below all come from one sample, sequenced in a study of CD8 T cells in Susac syndrome. RNA in amounts of about 0.5 to 1 ug was reverse transcribed with random hexamers. Using its own MiXCR run on the immunoSEQ multiplex PCR reads, TCRdb lists one record per CDR3 protein. The sample consists of around 200,000 distinct CDR3 sequences, 95% of them appearing once. The sample comprised CD4+ T cells from PBMCs. These receptors were taken from a human donor in good health.

This clonotype was counted a single time. This chain joins TRBV23-1 and TRBJ2-1, with D perhaps matching TRBD2 (5 bases). TRBV23-1 is reported as an ORF; its role is uncertain. With 2 bases removed from V and 9 bases from J, the gap between germline ends came to 14 bases. The CDR3 runs to 14 residues. CDR3 sequence reads: CASSQSPVSGEQFF. DNA for the CDR3: TGCGCCAGCAGTCAAAGCCCGGTAAGCGGTGAGCAGTTCTTC.

The V call is TRBV20-1, the J call TRBJ2-3; TRBD2 agrees at 8 bases. The germline CDR1 and CDR2 sequences are DFQATT and SNEGSKA (reference sequence). CDR3 length: 13 residues. The V and J ends lost 5 bases and 7 bases, in that order; junction bases with no gene match: 8. This CDR3 reads CSAGGLALNTQYF. The CDR3, as DNA: TGCAGTGCTGGAGGACTAGCCCTAAATACGCAGTATTTT.

The genes are TRBV28 and TRBJ2-7, with no clear D. This CDR3 is 14 amino acids long. Germline CDR1 and CDR2: MDHEN and SYDVKM. V was trimmed by 5 bases and J by 5 bases, leaving 16 bases between them. The chain's CDR3 is CASSLSGVIHEQYV. The CDR3, as DNA: TGTGCCAGCAGTCTGTCCGGTGTAATCCACGAGCAGTACGTC.

V is TRBV6-2 or TRBV6-3 and J is TRBJ1-2, with 7 bases identical to TRBD1. The CDR3 has 13 residues. Germline V gives CDR1 MNHEY, CDR2 SVGEGT. J was trimmed by 6 bases and V by 5 bases; bases with no gene match: 6. CDR3 sequence (DNA): TGTGCCAGCAGTCTGACAGGGAGGAATGGCTACACCTTC. It codes for CASSLTGRNGYTF.

This chain uses TRBV18 with TRBJ2-1; a possible D gene is TRBD2 (5 bases). The V end was cut by 3 bases, the J end by 8 bases, with 8 bases between. This CDR3 is built from 12 residues. Germline loops: CDR1 KGHSH, CDR2 LQKENI. CDR3 amino acids: CASSPERDEQFF. For the CDR3, the DNA is TGTGCCAGCTCACCGGAGAGGGATGAGCAGTTCTTC.

This rearrangement joins TRBV20-1 to TRBJ1-1; D is unresolved. Germline values: CDR1 DFQATT, CDR2 SNEGSKA (reference sequence). The V gene lost 5 bases and the J gene lost 0 bases, with 10 bases spanning the gap. This CDR3 has 13 residues. The CDR3 coding sequence is TGCAGTGCTCCCGGACCGATGAACACTGAAGCTTTCTTT. Amino acids: CSAPGPMNTEAFF.

This chain links TRBV3-1 with TRBJ1-1; no firm D call. V was clipped by 1 base and J by 7 bases, with 13 bases between them. CDR3 size: 14 residues. From germline, CDR1 is LGHDT and CDR2 YNNKEL (reference sequence). DNA of the CDR3: TGTGCCAGCAGCCAAGCAAAAGGAGGTGGTGAAGCTTTCTTT. As protein: CASSQAKGGGEAFF.

V gene TRBV20-1 combines with J gene TRBJ2-7; D call uncertain. This CDR3 has 13 amino acids. Germline assignment: CDR1 DFQATT and CDR2 SNEGSKA (reference sequence). V lost 0 bases to trimming and J lost 5 bases, with 11 bases between them. The CDR3 region is CSARDSRQDEQYF. The CDR3 DNA is TGCAGTGCTAGAGATTCACGGCAAGACGAGCAGTACTTC.

This CDR3 reads CASGLGTGELFF. CDR3 nucleotides: TGTGCTAGTGGTTTGGGAACCGGGGAGCTGTTTTTT. V is TRBV12-5 and J is TRBJ2-2; no firm D call. Germline V lookup: CDR1 LGHNT, CDR2 FRNRAP. The CDR3 totals 12 residues. Trimming removed 1 base from V and 5 bases from J, with 2 bases in between.

This clonotype has only a few counts. The CDR3 protein is CAWSLGETQYF. CDR3 nucleotide sequence: TGTGCCTGGAGTCTGGGGGAGACCCAGTACTTC. The genes are TRBV30 and TRBJ2-5; D ambiguous. Germline loops: CDR1 GTSNPN, CDR2 SVGIG (reference sequence). The germline V and J ends were trimmed by 2 bases and 5 bases, with 6 bases remaining between them. The CDR3 loop spans 11 amino acids.

The genes are TRBV9 and TRBJ1-2; 7 bases are a match to TRBD1. Per germline, CDR1 SGDLS and CDR2 YYNGEE. Trimming removed 3 bases from V and 4 bases from J; junction bases left unmatched: 12. This CDR3 has 16 amino acids. The CDR3 loop is CASSALPTGRAYGYTF. The CDR3 coding sequence is TGTGCCAGCAGCGCCCTACCGACAGGGAGGGCCTATGGCTACACCTTC.

The chain links TRBV24-1 to TRBJ2-1; no reliable D call. Germline CDR1 reads KGHDR; CDR2 reads SFDVKD. The CDR3 is 14 amino acids. V shed 4 bases and J shed 6 bases, with 12 bases lying between them. The CDR3 DNA follows: TGTGCCACCAGTGAAAGTTCCAACACCAATGAGCAGTTCTTC. It specifies CATSESSNTNEQFF.

This chain joins TRBV30 and TRBJ1-2; D is unclear. The V gene lost 2 bases and the J gene lost 7 bases, with 8 bases spanning the gap. The CDR3 is made up of 11 amino acids. CDR1 is GTSNPN and CDR2 is SVGIG in the germline V gene (reference sequence). The chain's CDR3 is CAWSSGVGYTF. The CDR3 nucleotides are TGTGCCTGGAGTTCGGGAGTTGGCTACACCTTC.

J is TRBJ2-7 and V is TRBV20-1; D is possibly TRBD2 (6 bases). Trimming stripped 6 bases from V and 4 bases from J, with 16 bases between. The germline V gene has CDR1 DFQATT and CDR2 SNEGSKA (reference sequence). The CDR3 runs 13 residues. The CDR3 loop reads CSALGRGPYEQYF. CDR3 DNA sequence: TGCAGTGCCTTGGGGCGGGGTCCGTACGAGCAGTACTTC.

The chain employs TRBV27 and TRBJ2-1, with D tentatively TRBD2 (5 bases). Trimming stripped 5 bases from V and 10 bases from J, with 12 bases between. Germline-derived CDR1 and CDR2 are MNHEY and SMNVEV (reference sequence). The CDR3 has 12 amino acids. The CDR3 sequence: CASSIPRREQFF. The DNA for the CDR3 is TGTGCCAGCAGTATACCCCGGAGGGAGCAGTTCTTC.

CDR3 in amino acids: CSVGGGRERELFF. CDR3 DNA sequence: TGCAGCGTTGGAGGGGGGCGCGAACGGGAGCTGTTTTTT. The genes are TRBV29-1 and TRBJ2-2; D possibly uses TRBD1 or TRBD2 (6 bases each). Germline V CDR1 and CDR2: SQVTM, ANQGSEA. V dropped 4 bases and J dropped 9 bases, with 15 bases sitting between them. The CDR3 has 13 amino acids.

J is TRBJ1-2 and V is TRBV5-1; D is uncertain. This CDR3 is built from 14 residues. V was pared by 5 bases and J by 0 bases, with 11 bases between. Germline lookup yields CDR1 SGHRS and CDR2 YFSETQ. CDR3 sequence (DNA): TGCGCCAGCAGGCGAGGAGATACTAACTATGGCTACACCTTC. It translates to CASRRGDTNYGYTF.

The chain has TRBV9 and TRBJ2-3, with 7 bases aligning to TRBD2. V shed 0 bases, J shed 9 bases, and the junction held 13 bases outside the gene matches. The germline CDR1 and CDR2 sequences are SGDLS and YYNGEE. This CDR3 region has 16 residues. CDR3 region: CASSVGTRGTEGTQYF. The CDR3 DNA reads as TGTGCCAGCAGCGTAGGGACTAGGGGCACAGAGGGAACGCAGTATTTT. The full variable domain, completed using reference TRBV9 and TRBJ2-3, is DSGVTQTPKHLITATGQRVTLRCSPRSGDLSVYWYQQSLDQGLQFLIQYYNGEERAKGNILERFSAQQFPDLHSELNLSSLELGDSALYFCASSVGTRGTEGTQYFGPGTRLTVL.

The V call is TRBV5-4, the J call TRBJ2-6, with TRBD1 as a possible D gene (6 bases). Trimming pared 6 bases from V and 3 bases from J, leaving 13 bases between. This CDR3 has 15 residues. Germline V gene data show CDR1 as SGHNT and CDR2 as YYREEE (reference sequence). CDR3 amino acids: CASNPGADGANVLTF. DNA for the CDR3: TGTGCCAGCAACCCAGGGGCGGATGGGGCCAACGTCCTGACTTTC.

This chain connects TRBV20-1 to TRBJ2-7, with 10 bases lining up with TRBD1. CDR3 length equals 13 residues. V dropped 6 bases and J dropped 3; count of bases not matched to a gene: 5. Looked up from germline, CDR1 is DFQATT and CDR2 is SNEGSKA (reference sequence). As DNA, the CDR3 is TGCAGTGCGCCCCGGGACAGGGGCTACGAGCAGTACGTC. Its protein product is CSAPRDRGYEQYV.

V gene TRBV4-3 combines with J gene TRBJ2-7; D is undetermined. Germline lookup yields CDR1 LGHNA and CDR2 YSLEER. Trimming stripped 4 bases from V and 2 bases from J, with 9 bases between. This CDR3 region has 13 residues. The CDR3, as DNA: TGCGCCAGCAGCCGCGACCGGACCTACGAGCAGTACTTC. Residues: CASSRDRTYEQYF.

V usage is TRBV4-2 and J usage is TRBJ2-1; the match to TRBD1 covers 9 bases. The CDR3 contains 13 residues. Losses at the gene ends were 4 bases for V and 7 bases for J; bases not matched to a gene: 2. The germline V gene encodes CDR1 LGHNA and CDR2 YNFKEQ. The CDR3 here is CASSRGQGNEQFF. The CDR3 region has the DNA TGTGCCAGCAGCCGTGGACAGGGGAATGAGCAGTTCTTC.

The chain is built from TRBV29-1 and TRBJ2-5, with 9 bases aligning to TRBD1. The CDR3 spans 13 residues. Germline-derived CDR1 and CDR2 are SQVTM and ANQGSEA. The trim removed 2 bases at V and 3 bases at J, leaving 1 base unmatched. The CDR3 bases are TGCAGCGTTGAACGACAGGGGGAAGAGACCCAGTACTTC. As protein: CSVERQGEETQYF.

This chain joins TRBV28 and TRBJ2-3; maybe TRBD2 (5 bases). CDR1 is MDHEN and CDR2 is SYDVKM in the germline V gene. V was clipped by 6 bases and J by 6 bases, with 13 bases between them. This CDR3 is built from 13 residues. The CDR3 DNA is TGTGCCAGCAGACTAGGACCCACGGATACGCAGTATTTT. Translation gives CASRLGPTDTQYF.

The chain uses TRBV2 and TRBJ2-3; either TRBD1 or TRBD2 may fit D (7 bases each). The CDR3 totals 16 residues. Per germline, CDR1 SNHLY and CDR2 FYNNEI. Trimming pared 7 bases from V and 5 bases from J, leaving 22 bases between. The CDR3 nucleotides read TGTGCCAGCACCCGACGTCGGGACAGCGGGGTAGATACGCAGTATTTT. The encoded protein is CASTRRRDSGVDTQYF.

This clonotype was observed a single time. The rearrangement uses TRBV11-2 and TRBJ2-7; D call uncertain. The CDR3 totals 15 residues. The germline V gene has CDR1 SGHAT and CDR2 FQNNGV. The ends were cut back, 1 base at V and 1 base at J, with 11 bases in the middle. In DNA form, the CDR3 reads TGTGCCAGCAGCTTAGTTGGTAGCCGATCCTACGAGCAGTACTTC. This sequence encodes CASSLVGSRSYEQYF.

The gene calls are TRBV29-1 and TRBJ2-5; 9 nucleotides agree with TRBD1. V was pared by 5 bases and J by 5 bases, with 15 bases of the junction left unmatched. The CDR3 sequence is 16 residues long. In germline, CDR1 is SQVTM, CDR2 ANQGSEA. The CDR3 here is CSVWPEGQGIVETQYF. CDR3 DNA: TGCAGCGTTTGGCCGGAAGGACAGGGGATTGTTGAGACCCAGTACTTC.

The chain joins TRBV18 to TRBJ2-5; D is uncertain. This CDR3 is 11 amino acids long. From germline, CDR1 is KGHSH and CDR2 LQKENI. V lost 5 bases to trimming and J lost 3 bases, with 4 bases between them. CDR3 protein: CASSAEETQYF. In DNA form, the CDR3 reads TGTGCCAGCTCAGCAGAAGAGACCCAGTACTTC.